This TCR beta chain was retrieved from a study of T cell repertoires in cytomegalovirus infection. Across the study: CMV infection and matching HLA type were both indicated by public TCR beta signatures. Points from the study as a whole: CMV-specific TCR beta clonotypes restricted by HLA-C dominated the ex vivo response. Cumulated frequencies of public TCR beta families served to identify carriers of CMV plus the relevant HLA.

Details on this clonotype: Its antigen is undetermined.

The CDR3 consists of 14 residues. Trimming took off 0 bases at V and 5 bases at J, with 11 bases between the two ends. The germline V gene encodes CDR1 SQVTM and CDR2 ANQGSEA. TCRdb recomputed calls from the reads with MiXCR, one row per CDR3 protein. Altogether some 800,000 distinct CDR3 sequences are present, around a third being singletons, with the ten largest covering 9.5% to 15%. The source was cultured CD8+ T cells from PBMCs, collected from culture after CMV antigen stimulation. The clonotype comes from a human donor in good health (CMV status not recorded). Some clones in this sample may be carry-over from other donors' samples. This chain links TRBV29-1 with TRBJ2-1; no firm D call. CDR3 in amino acids: CSVEDDNLNNEQFF. The CDR3 nucleotides are TGCAGCGTTGAAGATGATAACTTGAACAATGAGCAGTTCTTC.